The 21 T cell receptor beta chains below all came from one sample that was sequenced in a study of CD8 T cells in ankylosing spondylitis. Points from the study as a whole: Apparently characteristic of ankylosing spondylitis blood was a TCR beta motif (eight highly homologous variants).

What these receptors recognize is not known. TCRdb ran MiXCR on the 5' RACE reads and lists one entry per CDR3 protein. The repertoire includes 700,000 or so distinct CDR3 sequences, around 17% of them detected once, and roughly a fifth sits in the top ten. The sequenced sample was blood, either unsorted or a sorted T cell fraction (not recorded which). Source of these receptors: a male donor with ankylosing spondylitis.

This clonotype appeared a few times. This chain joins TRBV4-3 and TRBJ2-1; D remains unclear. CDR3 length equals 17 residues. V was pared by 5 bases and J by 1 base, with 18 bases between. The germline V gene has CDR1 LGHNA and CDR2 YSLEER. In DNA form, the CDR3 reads TGCGCCAGCAGCTCCCGGGTCAGCGTACCATCCTACAATGAGCAGTTCTTC. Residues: CASSSRVSVPSYNEQFF.

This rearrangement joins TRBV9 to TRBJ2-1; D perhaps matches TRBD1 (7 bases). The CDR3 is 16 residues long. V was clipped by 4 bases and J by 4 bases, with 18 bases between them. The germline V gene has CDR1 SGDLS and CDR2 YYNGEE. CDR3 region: CASSPQGGVNYNEQFF. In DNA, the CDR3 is TGTGCCAGCAGCCCCCAGGGGGGAGTGAATTACAATGAGCAGTTCTTC.

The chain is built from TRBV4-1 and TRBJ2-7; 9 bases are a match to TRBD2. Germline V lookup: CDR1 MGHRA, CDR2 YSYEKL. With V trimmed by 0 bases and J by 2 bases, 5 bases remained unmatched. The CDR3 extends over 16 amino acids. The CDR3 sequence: CASSQDLAGLTYEQYF. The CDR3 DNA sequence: TGCGCCAGCAGCCAAGATCTAGCGGGGCTTACCTACGAGCAGTACTTC.

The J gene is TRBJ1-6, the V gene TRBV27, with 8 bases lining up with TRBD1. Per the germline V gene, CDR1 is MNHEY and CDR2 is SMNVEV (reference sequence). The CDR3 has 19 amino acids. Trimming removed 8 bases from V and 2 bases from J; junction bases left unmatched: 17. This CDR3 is CASVPHRTGRPAYNSPLHF. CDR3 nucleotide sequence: TGTGCCAGCGTCCCTCACCGGACAGGGAGGCCAGCCTATAATTCACCCCTCCACTTT.

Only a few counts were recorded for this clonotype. This CDR3 reads CAWSVPRGGLDEQFF. DNA for the CDR3: TGTGCCTGGAGTGTACCGAGGGGGGGCTTGGATGAGCAGTTCTTC. The chain couples TRBV30 to TRBJ2-1; maybe TRBD2 (7 bases). The ends were cut back, 0 bases at V and 8 bases at J, with 17 bases in the middle. This CDR3 spans 15 amino acids. CDR1 and CDR2 from the germline V gene are GTSNPN and SVGIG (reference sequence). The variable domain in full, completed from reference TRBV30 and TRBJ2-1, reads SQTIHQWPATLVQPVGSPLSLECTVEGTSNPNLYWYRQAAGRGLQLLFYSVGIGQISSEVPQNLSASRPQDRQFILSSKKLLLSDSGFYLCAWSVPRGGLDEQFFGPGTRLTVL.

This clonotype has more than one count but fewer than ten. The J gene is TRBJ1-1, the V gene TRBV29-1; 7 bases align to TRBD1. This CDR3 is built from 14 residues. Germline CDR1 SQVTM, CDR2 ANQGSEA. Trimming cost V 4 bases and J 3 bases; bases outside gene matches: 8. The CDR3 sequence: CSVVGRGRDTEAFF. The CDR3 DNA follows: TGCAGCGTTGTGGGGAGGGGGCGGGACACTGAAGCTTTCTTT.

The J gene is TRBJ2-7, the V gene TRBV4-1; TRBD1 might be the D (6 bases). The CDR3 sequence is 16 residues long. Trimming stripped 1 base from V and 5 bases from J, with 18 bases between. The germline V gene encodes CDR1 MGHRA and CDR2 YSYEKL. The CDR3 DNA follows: TGCGCCAGCAGCCAAGTCATTCGGTTAGAGGGGGACGAGCAGTACTTC. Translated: CASSQVIRLEGDEQYF.

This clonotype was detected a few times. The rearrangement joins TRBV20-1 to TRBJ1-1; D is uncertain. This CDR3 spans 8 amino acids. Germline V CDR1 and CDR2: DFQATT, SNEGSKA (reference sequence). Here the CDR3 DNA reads TGCAAACGGGGAGAAGCTTTCTTT. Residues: CKRGEAFF.

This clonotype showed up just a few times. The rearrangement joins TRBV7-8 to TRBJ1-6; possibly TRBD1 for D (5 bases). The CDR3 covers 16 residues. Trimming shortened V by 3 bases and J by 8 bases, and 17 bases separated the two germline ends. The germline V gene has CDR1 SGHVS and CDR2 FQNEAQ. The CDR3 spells CASSFEDSVKYSPLHF. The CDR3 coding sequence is TGTGCCAGCAGCTTCGAAGACAGCGTAAAATATTCACCCCTCCACTTT.

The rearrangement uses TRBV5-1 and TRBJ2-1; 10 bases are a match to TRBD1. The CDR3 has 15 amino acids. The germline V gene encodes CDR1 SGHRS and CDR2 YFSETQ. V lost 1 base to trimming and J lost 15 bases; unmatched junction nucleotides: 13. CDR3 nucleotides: TGCGCCAGCAGCTTGTTACCGGGACAGGGGTCCCCGGCGTTCTTC. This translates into CASSLLPGQGSPAFF.

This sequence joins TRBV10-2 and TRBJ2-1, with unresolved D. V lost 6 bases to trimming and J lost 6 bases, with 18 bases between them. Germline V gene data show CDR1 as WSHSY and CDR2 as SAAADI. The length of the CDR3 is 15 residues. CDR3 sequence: CASSIGLFGTNEQFF. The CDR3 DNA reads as TGCGCCAGCAGCATCGGCCTTTTTGGTACCAATGAGCAGTTCTTC.

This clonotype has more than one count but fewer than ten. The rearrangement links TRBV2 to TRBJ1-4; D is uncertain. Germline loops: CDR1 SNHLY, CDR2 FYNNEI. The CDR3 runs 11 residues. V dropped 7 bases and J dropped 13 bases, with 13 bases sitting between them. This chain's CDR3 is CASTLNEGLFF. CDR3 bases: TGTGCCAGCACCTTGAATGAGGGACTGTTTTTT.

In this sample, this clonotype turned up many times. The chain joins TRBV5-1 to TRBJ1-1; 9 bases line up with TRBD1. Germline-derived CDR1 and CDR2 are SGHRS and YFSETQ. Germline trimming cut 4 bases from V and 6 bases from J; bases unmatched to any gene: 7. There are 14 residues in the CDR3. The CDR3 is CASSERTGEAEAFF. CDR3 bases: TGCGCCAGCAGCGAAAGGACAGGGGAGGCTGAAGCTTTCTTT.

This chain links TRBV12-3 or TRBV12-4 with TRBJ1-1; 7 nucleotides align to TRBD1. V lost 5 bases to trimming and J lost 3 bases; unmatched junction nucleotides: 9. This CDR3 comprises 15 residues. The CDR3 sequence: CASSLGTASYTEAFF. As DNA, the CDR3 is TGTGCCAGCAGTCTAGGGACAGCTTCTTACACTGAAGCTTTCTTT.

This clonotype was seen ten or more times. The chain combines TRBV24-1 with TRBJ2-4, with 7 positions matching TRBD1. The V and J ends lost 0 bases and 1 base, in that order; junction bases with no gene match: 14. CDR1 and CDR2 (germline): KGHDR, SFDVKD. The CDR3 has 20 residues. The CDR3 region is CATSDLPDREITRAKNIQYF. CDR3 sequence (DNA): TGTGCCACCAGTGATTTGCCAGACAGGGAGATCACCCGGGCCAAAAACATTCAGTACTTC.

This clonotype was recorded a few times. This chain's CDR3 is CATSTSRGRVQETQYF. The CDR3 DNA sequence: TGTGCCACCAGCACCAGCCGCGGGAGGGTCCAAGAGACCCAGTACTTC. This chain uses TRBV15 with TRBJ2-5; 9 nucleotides line up with TRBD2. The CDR3 extends over 16 amino acids. Germline CDR1 reads LNHNV; CDR2 reads YYDKDF (reference sequence). J gave up 1 base and V 4 bases, and 7 bases lay outside the gene matches.

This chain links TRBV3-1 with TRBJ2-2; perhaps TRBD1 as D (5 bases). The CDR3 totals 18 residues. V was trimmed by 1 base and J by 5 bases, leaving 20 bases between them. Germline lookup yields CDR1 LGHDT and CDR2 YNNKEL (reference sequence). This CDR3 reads CASSQVAVRQGKTGELFF. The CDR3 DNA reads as TGTGCCAGCAGCCAAGTCGCGGTCAGGCAGGGAAAGACCGGGGAGCTGTTTTTT.

This CDR3 reads CASSHFLGQGDFMANVLTF. The CDR3 nucleotides are TGTGCCAGCAGTCACTTCTTGGGACAGGGAGACTTTATGGCCAACGTCCTGACTTTC. This chain joins TRBV6-4 and TRBJ2-6; 9 nucleotides line up with TRBD1. The germline gives CDR1 MRHNA, CDR2 SNTAGT. After removal of 5 bases from V and 6 bases from J, the junction contained 17 bases not matched to a gene. CDR3 length equals 19 residues.

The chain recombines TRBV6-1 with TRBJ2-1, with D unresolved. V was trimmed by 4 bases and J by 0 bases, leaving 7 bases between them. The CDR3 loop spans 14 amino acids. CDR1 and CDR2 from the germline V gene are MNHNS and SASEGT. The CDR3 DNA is TGTGCCAGCAGTGCACAGTACTCCTACAATGAGCAGTTCTTC. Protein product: CASSAQYSYNEQFF.

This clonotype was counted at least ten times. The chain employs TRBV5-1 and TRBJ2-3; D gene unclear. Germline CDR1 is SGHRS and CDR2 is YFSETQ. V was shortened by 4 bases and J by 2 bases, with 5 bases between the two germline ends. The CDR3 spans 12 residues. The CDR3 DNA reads TGCGCCAGCAGCCAAAACACAGATACGCAGTATTTT. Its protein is CASSQNTDTQYF.

CDR3 in amino acids: CSLRPIHGGGPSLGEQFF. The CDR3 DNA is TGCAGCCTCCGCCCTATCCATGGGGGAGGGCCGAGTTTAGGTGAGCAGTTCTTC. The V gene is TRBV29-1, the J gene TRBJ2-1; 7 nucleotides line up with TRBD2. The germline V gene encodes CDR1 SQVTM and CDR2 ANQGSEA. Trimming took 8 bases from V and 9 from J; bases not matched to a gene: 28. The CDR3 runs to 18 residues.